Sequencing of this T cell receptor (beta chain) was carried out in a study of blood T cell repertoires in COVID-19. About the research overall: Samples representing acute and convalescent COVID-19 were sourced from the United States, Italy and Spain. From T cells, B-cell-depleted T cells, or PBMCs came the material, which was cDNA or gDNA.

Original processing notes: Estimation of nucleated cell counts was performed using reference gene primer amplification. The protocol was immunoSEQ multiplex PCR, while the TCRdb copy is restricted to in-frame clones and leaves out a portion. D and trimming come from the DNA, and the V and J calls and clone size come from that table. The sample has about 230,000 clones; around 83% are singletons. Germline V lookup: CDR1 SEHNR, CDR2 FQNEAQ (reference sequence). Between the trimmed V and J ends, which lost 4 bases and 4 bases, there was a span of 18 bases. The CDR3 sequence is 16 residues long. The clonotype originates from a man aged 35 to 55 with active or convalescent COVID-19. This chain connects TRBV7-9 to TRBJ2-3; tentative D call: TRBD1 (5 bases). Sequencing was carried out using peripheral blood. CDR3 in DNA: TGTGCCAGCAGCTATTCGATAGGGCCAGGGTCAGATACGCAGTATTTT. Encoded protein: CASSYSIGPGSDTQYF.